The text below deals with one T cell receptor beta chain. Germline lookup yields CDR1 SGHKS and CDR2 YYEKEE (reference sequence). This CDR3 is built from 15 residues. J gave up 7 bases and V 2 bases, and 4 bases lay outside the gene matches. In the study's own analysis: Nucleated cell number was recorded as an estimate derived from reference gene primer amplification. TCRdb keeps only in-frame clones here, not all; method: immunoSEQ multiplex PCR. D and trimming come from the DNA, and the V and J calls and clone size come from that table. Here the sample spans fewer than 450,000 clones, around nine tenths being singletons. The sample comes from a study of blood T cell repertoires in COVID-19. About the study: T cells, B-cell-depleted T cells, or PBMCs provided the cDNA or gDNA that served as material.

This chain joins TRBV5-5 and TRBJ2-2; 11 bases are a match to TRBD2. The sequenced material came from peripheral blood. This TCR derives from a woman under 30 who had recovered from COVID-19. DNA of the CDR3: TGTGCCAGCAGCTTACTAGCGGGAGTTTACGGGGAGCTGTTTTTT. Its translation: CASSLLAGVYGELFF.